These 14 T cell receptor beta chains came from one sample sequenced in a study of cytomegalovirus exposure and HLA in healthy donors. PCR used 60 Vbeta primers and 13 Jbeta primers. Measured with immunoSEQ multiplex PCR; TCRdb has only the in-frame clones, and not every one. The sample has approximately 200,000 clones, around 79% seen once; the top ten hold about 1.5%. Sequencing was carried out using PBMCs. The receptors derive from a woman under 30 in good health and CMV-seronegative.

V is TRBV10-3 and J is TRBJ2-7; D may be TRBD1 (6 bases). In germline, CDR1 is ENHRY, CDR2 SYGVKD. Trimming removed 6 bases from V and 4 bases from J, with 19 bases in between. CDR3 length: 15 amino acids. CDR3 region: CAISLGEQGAYEQYF. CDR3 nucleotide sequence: TGTGCCATCAGCCTAGGGGAACAGGGTGCATACGAGCAGTACTTC.

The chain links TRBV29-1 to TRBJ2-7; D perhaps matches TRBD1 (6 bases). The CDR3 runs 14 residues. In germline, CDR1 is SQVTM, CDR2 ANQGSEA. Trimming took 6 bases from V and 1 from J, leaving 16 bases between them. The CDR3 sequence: CSVTGIRGSYEQYF. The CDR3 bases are TGCAGCGTAACAGGGATAAGAGGGTCCTACGAGCAGTACTTC.

CDR3: CASSPPGQGAIPQHF. The CDR3 DNA reads as TGTGCCAGCAGTCCTCCGGGACAGGGGGCGATACCCCAGCATTTT. The V and J genes are TRBV6-6 and TRBJ1-5; 12 nucleotides agree with TRBD1. The CDR3 extends over 15 amino acids. V shed 5 bases, J shed 10 bases, and the junction held 9 bases outside the gene matches. CDR1 and CDR2 (germline): MNHNY, SVGAGI (reference sequence).

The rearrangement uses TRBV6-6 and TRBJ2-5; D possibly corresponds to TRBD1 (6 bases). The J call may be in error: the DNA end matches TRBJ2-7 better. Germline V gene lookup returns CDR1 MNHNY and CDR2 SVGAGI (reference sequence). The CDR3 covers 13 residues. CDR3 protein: CASRWTAAYEQYF. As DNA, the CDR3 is TGTGCCAGCAGATGGACAGCAGCCTACGAGCAGTACTTC.

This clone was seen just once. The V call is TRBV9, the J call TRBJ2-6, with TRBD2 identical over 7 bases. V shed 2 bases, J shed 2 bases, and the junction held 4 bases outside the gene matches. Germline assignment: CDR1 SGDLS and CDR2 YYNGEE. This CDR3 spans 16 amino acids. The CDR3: CASSVLGGAGANVLTF. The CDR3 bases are TGTGCCAGCAGCGTCCTTGGGGGGGCTGGGGCCAACGTCCTGACTTTC.

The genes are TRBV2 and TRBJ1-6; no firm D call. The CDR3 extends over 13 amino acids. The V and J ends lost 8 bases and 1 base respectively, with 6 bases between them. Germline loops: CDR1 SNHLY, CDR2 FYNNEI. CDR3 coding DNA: TGTGCCAGCCGTAAATCCTATAATTCACCCCTCCACTTT. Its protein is CASRKSYNSPLHF.

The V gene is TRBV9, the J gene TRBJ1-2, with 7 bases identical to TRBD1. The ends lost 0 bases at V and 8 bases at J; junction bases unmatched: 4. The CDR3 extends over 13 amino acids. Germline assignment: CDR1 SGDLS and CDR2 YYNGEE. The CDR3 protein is CASSVGQGAGYTF. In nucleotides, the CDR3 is TGTGCCAGCAGCGTAGGACAGGGTGCCGGCTACACCTTC.

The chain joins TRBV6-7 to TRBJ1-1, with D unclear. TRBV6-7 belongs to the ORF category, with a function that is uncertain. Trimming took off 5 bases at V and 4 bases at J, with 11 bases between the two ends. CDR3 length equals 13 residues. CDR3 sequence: CASSPPRGTEAFF. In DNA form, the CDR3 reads TGTGCCAGCAGTCCCCCTCGGGGCACTGAAGCTTTCTTT.

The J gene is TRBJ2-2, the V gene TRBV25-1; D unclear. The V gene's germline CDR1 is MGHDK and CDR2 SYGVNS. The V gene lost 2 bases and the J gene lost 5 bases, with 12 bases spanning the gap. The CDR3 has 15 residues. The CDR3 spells CASSEKDIVTGELFF. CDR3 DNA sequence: TGTGCCAGCAGTGAAAAAGATATAGTAACCGGGGAGCTGTTTTTT.

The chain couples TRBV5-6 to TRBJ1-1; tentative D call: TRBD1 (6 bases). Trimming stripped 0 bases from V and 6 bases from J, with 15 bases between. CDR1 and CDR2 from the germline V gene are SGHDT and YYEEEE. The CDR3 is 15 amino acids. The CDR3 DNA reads TGTGCCAGCAGCTTGGTTGGACAGACCTTGGCTGAAGCTTTCTTT. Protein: CASSLVGQTLAEAFF. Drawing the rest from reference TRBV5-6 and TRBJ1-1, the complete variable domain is DAGVTQSPTHLIKTRGQQVTLRCSPKSGHDTVSWYQQALGQGPQFIFQYYEEEERQRGNFPDRFSGHQFPNYSSELNVNALLLGDSALYLCASSLVGQTLAEAFFGQGTRLTVV.

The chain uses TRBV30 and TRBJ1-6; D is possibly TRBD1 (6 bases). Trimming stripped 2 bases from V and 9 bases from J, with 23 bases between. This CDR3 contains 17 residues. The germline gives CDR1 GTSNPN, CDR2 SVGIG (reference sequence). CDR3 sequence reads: CAWSTNGQSVRGSPLHF. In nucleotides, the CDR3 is TGTGCCTGGAGTACGAACGGACAGTCGGTCAGAGGTTCACCCCTCCACTTT. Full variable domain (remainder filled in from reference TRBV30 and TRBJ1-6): SQTIHQWPATLVQPVGSPLSLECTVEGTSNPNLYWYRQAAGRGLQLLFYSVGIGQISSEVPQNLSASRPQDRQFILSSKKLLLSDSGFYLCAWSTNGQSVRGSPLHFGNGTRLTVT.

The CDR3 loop is CASSLSSGSPDTQYF. Here the CDR3 DNA reads TGCGCCAGCAGCTTGAGTAGCGGGAGCCCAGATACGCAGTATTTT. The chain joins TRBV5-1 to TRBJ2-3; 9 nucleotides line up with TRBD2. Looked up from germline, CDR1 is SGHRS and CDR2 is YFSETQ. Losses at the gene ends were 1 base for V and 4 bases for J; bases not matched to a gene: 4. The CDR3 loop spans 15 amino acids.

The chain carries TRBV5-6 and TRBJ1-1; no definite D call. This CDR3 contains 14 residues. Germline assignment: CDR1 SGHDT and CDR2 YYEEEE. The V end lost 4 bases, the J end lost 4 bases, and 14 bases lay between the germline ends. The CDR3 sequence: CASSPDGEVTEAFF. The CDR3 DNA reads TGTGCCAGCAGCCCGGACGGGGAGGTCACTGAAGCTTTCTTT.

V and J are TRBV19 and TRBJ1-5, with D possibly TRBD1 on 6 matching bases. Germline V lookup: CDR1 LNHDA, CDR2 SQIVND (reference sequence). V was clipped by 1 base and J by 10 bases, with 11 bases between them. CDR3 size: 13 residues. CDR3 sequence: CASSIAGAGPQHF. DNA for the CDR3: TGTGCCAGTAGTATAGCAGGGGCTGGACCCCAGCATTTT. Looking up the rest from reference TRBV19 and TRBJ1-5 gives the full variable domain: DGGITQSPKYLFRKEGQNVTLSCEQNLNHDAMYWYRQDPGQGLRLIYYSQIVNDFQKGDIAEGYSVSREKKESFPLTVTSAQKNPTAFYLCASSIAGAGPQHFGDGTRLSIL.